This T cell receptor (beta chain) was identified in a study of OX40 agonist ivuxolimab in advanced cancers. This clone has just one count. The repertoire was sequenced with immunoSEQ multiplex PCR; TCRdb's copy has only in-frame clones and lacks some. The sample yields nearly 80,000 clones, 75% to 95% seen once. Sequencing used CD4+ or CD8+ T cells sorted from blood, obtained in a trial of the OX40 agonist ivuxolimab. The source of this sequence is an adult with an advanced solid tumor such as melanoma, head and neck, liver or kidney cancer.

This CDR3 is CASSFGRGNIQYF. CDR3 DNA: TGTGCCAGCAGTTTTGGCAGGGGAAACATTCAGTACTTC. V and J are TRBV28 and TRBJ2-4; D might be TRBD1 (6 bases). Germline values: CDR1 MDHEN, CDR2 SYDVKM. The V end lost 3 bases, the J end lost 6 bases, and 9 bases lay between the germline ends. The length of the CDR3 is 13 residues.